Listed below are T cell receptor beta chains from one sample, sequenced in a study of T cell changes during pregnancy in multiple sclerosis. Here immunoSEQ multiplex PCR was the method, and the copy in TCRdb shows in-frame clones only, minus some. The sample contains tens of thousands of clones, approximately 86% of which appear only once. Source: CD4+ T cells from peripheral blood mononuclear cells, taken in the first trimester of pregnancy. These receptors were taken from a female donor in good health, enrolled as a control in a pregnancy study. The conserved cysteine and the conserved F or W are not part of the CDR3 here. Size values are once, few and many counts, or a class for expanded clones, and some rows have none.

abundance | j_gene | v_gene | CDR3aa
- | TRBJ2-7 | TRBV9 | ASSATGSVPGQY
- | TRBJ2-5 | TRBV9 | ASSVVGGLAGGRQETQY
- | TRBJ1-1 | TRBV6-5 | ASTRDGGEAF
- | TRBJ2-1 | TRBV5-6 | ASSSGEPYNEQF
- | TRBJ1-5 | TRBV6-1 | ASSVRSDSNQPQH
- | TRBJ1-4 | TRBV5-1 | ASSLGSRGPSEKLF
once | TRBJ2-7 | TRBV18 | ASSPPSYEQY
- | TRBJ1-1 | TRBV7-9 | ASSSTGVTEAF
- | TRBJ1-3 | TRBV27 | ASSPVGSGNTIY
once | TRBJ2-2 | TRBV7-8 | ASSLARLAGGPGGELF
- | TRBJ1-1 | TRBV5-8 | ASSLILEAF
- | TRBJ1-1 | TRBV28 | ASSSQGASRAF
once | TRBJ2-2 | TRBV13 | ASSLGWLEGETGELF
- | TRBJ1-2 | TRBV19 | ASSRAGANYGYT
- | TRBJ1-2 | TRBV5-1 | ASSLDGPRSGYT
- | TRBJ2-5 | TRBV27 | ASSLIGGRYQETQY
once | TRBJ2-6 | TRBV19 | ASSTRGIGSGANVLT
- | TRBJ2-3 | TRBV29-1 | SVVPGTEQY
- | TRBJ1-5 | TRBV5-4 | ASSLGGGNQPQH
- | TRBJ2-7 | TRBV25-1 | ASSTPSGRGYEQY
- | TRBJ2-3 | TRBV5-1 | ASSRDSTDTQY
- | TRBJ2-1 | TRBV27 | ASRPPSGRAYNEQF
- | TRBJ2-6 | TRBV28 | ASSLSGQGISGANVLT
- | TRBJ2-2 | TRBV4-1 | ASGGGLVGTTGELF